The source of this T cell receptor (beta chain) is a study of T cells after yellow fever vaccination. On the study more broadly: The authors prepared low-cell-number fractions using SMART-Seq v4 Ultra Low Input. General observations from the study: Abundant bulk-population clonotypes could contaminate the FACS-sorted repertoires.

CDR3 length: 11 amino acids. Trimming removed 2 bases from V and 9 bases from J, with 6 bases in between. Germline CDR1 is SGHRS and CDR2 is YFSETQ. Template switching with 5'RACE generated the TCR cDNA and added a universal primer site and UMIs. Via MiXCR, TCRdb re-called the 5' RACE reads, giving one row per CDR3 protein. The sample includes around 340,000 distinct CDR3 sequences, around 12% of them seen just once. This clonotype showed up just a few times. Its antigen is unidentified. The sequencing here drew on CD4+ T cells sorted from PBMCs, taken 15 days after the yellow fever booster vaccination. V is TRBV5-1 and J is TRBJ2-1; D gene unclear. The TCR comes from a man in his late teens or twenties who received the YFV17D yellow fever vaccine. The CDR3 nucleotides are TGCGCCAGCAGCTTTGGGTTTGAGCAGTTCTTC. This sequence encodes CASSFGFEQFF.